This T cell receptor (beta chain) was documented in a study of early T cells in non-severe SARS-CoV-2 infection (dated by TCRdb to about 2021). Some background on the complete study: Bulk RNA from unsorted whole blood was used for TCR sequencing, so alpha and beta chains could not be paired.

The V end loses 5 bases and the J end loses 9 bases, and a stretch of 11 bases separates them. Its CDR3 holds 12 amino acids, cysteine through phenylalanine. The sequence is cut down to CDR3 DNA, 36 bases in frame from base 1. For CDR1 and CDR2, the germline V gene lists SGHVS and FNYEAQ. This clonotype was counted ten times or more. Its antigen target is currently unknown. Base-call qualities are not available, and no considerably larger clone is one nucleotide away. Library preparation employed 5' RACE. The sequencing machine was a NextSeq 500. Unique molecular identifiers were attached to individual cDNA molecules in the TCR library protocol so that sequencing error and PCR bias could be corrected. Both TCR alpha and beta chains were sequenced, and tight co-correlation was observed between alpha and beta sequence abundances in each sample. The authors processed their data as follows. Decombinator V4 was used to perform V gene, J gene and CDR3 annotation of TCR sequences. Expanded TCRs were defined as changing significantly between any two time points under a Poisson model with p below 0.0001. TCR abundances were normalised to the total number of TCRs sequenced per sample and expressed as counts per million. MAIT TCRs were defined by TRAV1-2 paired with TRAJ12, TRAJ20 or TRAJ33, and iNKT TCRs by TRAV10 paired with TRAJ18. VDJdb, accessed 1 November 2021, was searched for CMV, EBV and SARS-CoV-2 annotated TCRs, with TCRs annotated for multiple antigens excluded. The public sequencing data were trimmed at Q25 with fastp and processed into clonotypes with MiXCR by TCRdb, which kept only in-frame beta chains. When rows share a CDR3 protein, they turn into one entry using the most common DNA and genes. The V and J calls were not made by the authors but by TCRdb's processing. Counted in this sample were about 36,000 distinct CDR3 sequences; 6% to 8.5% of them appeared once. Of the sample, about 25% is held by the ten largest clones.

What the work shows at the level of the full study, not this receptor alone: VDJdb matching was skewed toward anti-spike CD8 responses and likely underestimated virus-specific expansions by missing private and CD4 specificities.

This was a case-control study nested in a cohort of healthcare workers in London, UK, who had nasopharyngeal swab PCR tests and blood samples taken every week. Between 23 and 31 March 2020, the week of the UK lockdown, healthcare workers were enrolled and then followed up weekly for as long as 16 weeks. The receptor's source is an adult who was a healthcare worker with PCR-confirmed SARS-CoV-2 infection or an uninfected control (not recorded which). This receptor chain uses TRBV7-6 and TRBJ2-1, with the identity of the D gene unclear. Sequenced material: whole blood, taken at baseline. The bases read TGTGCCAGCAGCCCAAGACACACTGAGCAGTTCTTC. Its protein is CASSPRHTEQFF.